This record covers a single TCR beta chain. Repertoires were generated with immunoSEQ multiplex PCR, while TCRdb's copy carries only in-frame clones and drops some. The data contain more than 200,000 clones, less than 75% of them singletons. CDR3 length: 15 amino acids. Germline values: CDR1 SGHNT, CDR2 YENEEA. The V and J ends lost 5 bases and 1 base, in that order; junction bases with no gene match: 4. This record comes from a study of cytotoxic CD8 clonotypes in ibrutinib-treated CLL. The sample here was PBMCs, taken after 24 months of ibrutinib treatment. This sequence originates from a human donor with chronic lymphocytic leukemia. The chain couples TRBV11-3 to TRBJ2-3, with 9 bases matching TRBD2. The chain's CDR3 is CASSLRTSGTDTQYF. In DNA, the CDR3 is TGTGCCAGCAGCCTCAGGACTAGCGGCACAGATACGCAGTATTTT. The whole variable domain, filled in from reference TRBV11-3 and TRBJ2-3, reads EAGVVQSPRYKIIEKKQPVAFWCNPISGHNTLYWYLQNLGQGPELLIRYENEEAVDDSQLPKDRFSAERLKGVDSTLKIQPAELGDSAVYLCASSLRTSGTDTQYFGPGTRLTVL.